Shown below are 3 T cell receptor beta chains from a single sample sequenced in a study of beta chain features in type 1 diabetes (dated by TCRdb to 2016 to 2018). The method was the immunoSEQ multiplex PCR assay. The entire amount of isolated RNA was reverse transcribed using the High Capacity cDNA Reverse Transcription Kit, so the sequenced TCRB transcripts were expressed ones. Imported from immuneACCESS, the table was reduced by TCRdb to in-frame sequences with V and J called. These copies leave out some clones; in studies compared against another copy, an unresolved V gene accounts for under half, and the cause of the remainder is not known. In all, the sample holds more than 300,000 clones, and around 8.5% of those were seen once. The top ten clones comprise over 0.95% of the sample. No antigens are known for them. What the study reported, not specific to this receptor: A moderate but significant shortening of TCRB CDR3 length was observed in type 1 diabetes patients in all four CD4+ subsets.

Sequenced sample: central memory CD4+ T cells from blood. The receptors stem from a man younger than 40 with type 1 diabetes.

This clone was counted between two and nine times. V is TRBV20-1 and J is TRBJ1-2; D is possibly TRBD1 (5 bases). The CDR3 is 9 amino acids. Deletions cut 6 bases from V and 8 bases from J, with 7 bases between. In germline, CDR1 is DFQATT, CDR2 SNEGSKA (reference sequence). The CDR3 nucleotides read TGCAGTGCAGGGGAGGGCTACACCTTC. It translates to CSAGEGYTF.

V usage is TRBV29-1 and J usage is TRBJ1-1, with TRBD1 identical over 9 bases. Germline loops: CDR1 SQVTM, CDR2 ANQGSEA. J lost 6 bases, V lost 6 bases, and 8 bases had no gene match. The CDR3 is 13 residues long. CDR3 amino acids: CSVPTGGRAEAFF. The CDR3 DNA reads TGCAGCGTGCCAACAGGGGGCAGAGCTGAAGCTTTCTTT.

The table lists this clone with a few counts. J is TRBJ2-3 and V is TRBV9; 9 nucleotides agree with TRBD2. J was trimmed by 6 bases and V by 3 bases; bases with no gene match: 8. Germline lookup yields CDR1 SGDLS and CDR2 YYNGEE. The CDR3 consists of 15 residues. The chain's CDR3 is CASSEGLAGVDTQYF. In nucleotides, the CDR3 is TGTGCCAGCAGCGAGGGGTTAGCGGGGGTGGATACGCAGTATTTT.